This T cell receptor beta chain was obtained from a study of beta chain features in type 1 diabetes. Study observations and caveats: Patients with type 1 diabetes showed fewer VDJ junction insertions and more deletions. Comparison showed that naive, central memory and Treg TCRB repertoires appeared more similar among patients than among healthy donors. TCRB CDR3s from Type 1 diabetes patients were moderately but significantly shorter in all four CD4+ subsets.

The CDR3 extends over 15 amino acids. Germline CDR1 SQVTM, CDR2 ANQGSEA. V trimming: 8 bases; J trimming: 6 bases; junction bases outside the gene matches: 14. Staining for CD45RO/CCR7/CD25/CD127/CD95/CD27 allowed sorting of CD4+ naive, central memory, regulatory and stem cell-like memory cells. Expressed TCRB transcripts were sequenced because the isolated RNA had all been reverse transcribed beforehand. This table comes from immunoSEQ multiplex PCR, and its TCRdb copy is limited to in-frame clones, with some not included. This table holds some 360,000 clones, 15% to 20% found once. Note on this clone: What it binds is unknown.

The chain is built from TRBV29-1 and TRBJ2-1; TRBD1 agrees at 9 bases. Sequencing was performed on naive CD4+ T cells from blood. The TCR comes from a woman aged 18-29 years in good health. CDR3 DNA: TGCAGCACGATACCGGAAGGGACAGGGCTCAATGAGCAGTTCTTC. As protein: CSTIPEGTGLNEQFF.